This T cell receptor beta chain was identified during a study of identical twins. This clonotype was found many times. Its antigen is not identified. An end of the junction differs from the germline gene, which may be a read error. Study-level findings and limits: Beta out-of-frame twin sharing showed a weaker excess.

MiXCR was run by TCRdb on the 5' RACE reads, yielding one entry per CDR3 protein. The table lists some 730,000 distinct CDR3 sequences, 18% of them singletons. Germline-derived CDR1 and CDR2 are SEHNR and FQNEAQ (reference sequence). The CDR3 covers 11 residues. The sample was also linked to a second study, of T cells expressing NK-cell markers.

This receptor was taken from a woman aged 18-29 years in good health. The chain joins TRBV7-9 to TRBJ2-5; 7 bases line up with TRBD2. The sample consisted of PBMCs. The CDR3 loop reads CASSLAGTNVF. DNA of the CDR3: TGTGCCAGCAGCTTAGCCGGGACTAATGTCTTC.